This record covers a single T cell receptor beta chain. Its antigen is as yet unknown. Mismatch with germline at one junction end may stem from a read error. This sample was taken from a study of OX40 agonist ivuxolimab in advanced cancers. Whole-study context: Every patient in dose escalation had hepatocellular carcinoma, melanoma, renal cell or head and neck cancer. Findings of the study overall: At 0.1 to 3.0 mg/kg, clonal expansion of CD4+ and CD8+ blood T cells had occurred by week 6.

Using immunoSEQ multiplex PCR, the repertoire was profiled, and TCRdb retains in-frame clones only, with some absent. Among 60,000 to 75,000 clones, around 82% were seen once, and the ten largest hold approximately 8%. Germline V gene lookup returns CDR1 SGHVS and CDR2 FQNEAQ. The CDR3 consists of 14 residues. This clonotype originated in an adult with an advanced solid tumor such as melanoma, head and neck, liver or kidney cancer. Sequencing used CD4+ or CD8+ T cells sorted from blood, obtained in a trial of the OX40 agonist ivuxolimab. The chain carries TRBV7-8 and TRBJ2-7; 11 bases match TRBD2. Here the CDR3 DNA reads TGTGCCAGCAGCGTAGCGGGGGGGAACTACGAGCAGTACTTC. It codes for CASSVAGGNYEQYF.